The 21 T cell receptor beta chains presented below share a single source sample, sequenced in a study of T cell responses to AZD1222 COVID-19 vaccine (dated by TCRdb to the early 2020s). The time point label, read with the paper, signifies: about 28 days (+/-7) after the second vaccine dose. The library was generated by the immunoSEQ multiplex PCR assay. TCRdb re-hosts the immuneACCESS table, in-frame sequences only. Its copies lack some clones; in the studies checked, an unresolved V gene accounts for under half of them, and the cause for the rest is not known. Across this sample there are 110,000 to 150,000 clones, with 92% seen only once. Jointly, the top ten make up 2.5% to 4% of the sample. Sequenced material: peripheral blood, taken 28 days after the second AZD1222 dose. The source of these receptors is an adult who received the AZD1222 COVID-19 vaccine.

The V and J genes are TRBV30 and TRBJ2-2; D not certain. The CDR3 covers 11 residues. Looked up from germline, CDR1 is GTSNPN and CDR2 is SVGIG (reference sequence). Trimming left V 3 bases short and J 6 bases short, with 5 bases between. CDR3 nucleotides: TGTGCCTGGAGGGGGTCCGGGGAGCTGTTTTTT. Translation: CAWRGSGELFF.

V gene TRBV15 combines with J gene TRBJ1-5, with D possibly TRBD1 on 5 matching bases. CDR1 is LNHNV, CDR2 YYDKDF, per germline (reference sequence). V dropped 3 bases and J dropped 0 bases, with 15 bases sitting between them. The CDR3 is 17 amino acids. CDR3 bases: TGTGCCACCAGCAGCCTACTAGGGACTCATAGCAATCAGCCCCAGCATTTT. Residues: CATSSLLGTHSNQPQHF.

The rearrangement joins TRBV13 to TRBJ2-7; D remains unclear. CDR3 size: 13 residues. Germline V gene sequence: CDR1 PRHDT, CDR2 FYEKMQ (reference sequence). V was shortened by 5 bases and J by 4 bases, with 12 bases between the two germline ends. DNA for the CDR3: TGTGCCAGCAGCCTAGACCCCGGGTACGAGCAGTACTTC. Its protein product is CASSLDPGYEQYF.

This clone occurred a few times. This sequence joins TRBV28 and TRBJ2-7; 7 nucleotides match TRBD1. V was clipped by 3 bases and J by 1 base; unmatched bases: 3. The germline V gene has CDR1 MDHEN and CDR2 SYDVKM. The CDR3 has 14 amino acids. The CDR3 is CASSLLQGSYEQYF. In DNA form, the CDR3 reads TGTGCCAGCAGTTTGCTACAGGGGTCCTACGAGCAGTACTTC.

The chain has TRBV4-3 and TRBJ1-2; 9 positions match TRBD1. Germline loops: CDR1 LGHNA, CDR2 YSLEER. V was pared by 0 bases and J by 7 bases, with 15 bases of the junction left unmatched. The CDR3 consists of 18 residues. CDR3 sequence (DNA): TGCGCCAGCAGCCAAGATCGGGCCTTCCGGGACAGGGCGATTGGCTACACCTTC. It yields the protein CASSQDRAFRDRAIGYTF.

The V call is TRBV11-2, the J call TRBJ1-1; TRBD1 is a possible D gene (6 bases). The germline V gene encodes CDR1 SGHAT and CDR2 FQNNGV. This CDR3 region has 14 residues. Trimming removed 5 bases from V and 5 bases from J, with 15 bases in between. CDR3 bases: TGTGCCAGCAGCCAACCAGGGGTGAGGACTGAAGCTTTCTTT. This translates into CASSQPGVRTEAFF.

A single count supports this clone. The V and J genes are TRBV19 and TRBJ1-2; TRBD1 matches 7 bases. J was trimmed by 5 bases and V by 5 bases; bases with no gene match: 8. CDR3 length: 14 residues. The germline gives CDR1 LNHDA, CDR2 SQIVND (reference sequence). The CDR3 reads CASSPYRGQYGYTF. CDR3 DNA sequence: TGTGCCAGTAGTCCGTACAGGGGACAATATGGCTACACCTTC.

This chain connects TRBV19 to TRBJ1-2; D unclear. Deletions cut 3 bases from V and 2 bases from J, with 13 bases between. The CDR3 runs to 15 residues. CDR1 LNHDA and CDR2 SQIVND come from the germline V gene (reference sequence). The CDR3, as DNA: TGTGCCAGTAGTATGGGCCAGAACCTCAACTATGGCTACACCTTC. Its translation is CASSMGQNLNYGYTF.

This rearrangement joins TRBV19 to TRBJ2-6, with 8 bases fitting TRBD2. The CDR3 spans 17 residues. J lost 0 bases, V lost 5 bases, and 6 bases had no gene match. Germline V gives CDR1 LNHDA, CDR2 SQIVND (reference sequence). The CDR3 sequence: CASSPLAGLSGANVLTF. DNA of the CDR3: TGTGCCAGTAGTCCCCTAGCGGGCCTCTCTGGGGCCAACGTCCTGACTTTC. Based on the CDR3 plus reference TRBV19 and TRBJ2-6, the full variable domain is DGGITQSPKYLFRKEGQNVTLSCEQNLNHDAMYWYRQDPGQGLRLIYYSQIVNDFQKGDIAEGYSVSREKKESFPLTVTSAQKNPTAFYLCASSPLAGLSGANVLTFGAGSRLTVL.

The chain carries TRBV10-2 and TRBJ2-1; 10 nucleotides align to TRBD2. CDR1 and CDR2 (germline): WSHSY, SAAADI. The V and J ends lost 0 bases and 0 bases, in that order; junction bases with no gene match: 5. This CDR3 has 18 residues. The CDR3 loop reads CASSESGLAASSYNEQFF. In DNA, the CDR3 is TGCGCCAGCAGTGAGTCAGGACTAGCGGCGAGCTCCTACAATGAGCAGTTCTTC.

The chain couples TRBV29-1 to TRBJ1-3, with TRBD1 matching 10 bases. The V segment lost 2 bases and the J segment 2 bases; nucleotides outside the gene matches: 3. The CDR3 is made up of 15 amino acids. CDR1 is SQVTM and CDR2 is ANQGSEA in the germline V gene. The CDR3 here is CSVEFGTGAGNTIYF. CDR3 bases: TGCAGCGTTGAATTCGGGACAGGGGCTGGAAACACCATATATTTT.

DNA of the CDR3: TGTGCCAGCAGTACGACAGGGCTTAACACCGGGGAGCTGTTTTTT. Protein sequence: CASSTTGLNTGELFF. This chain joins TRBV28 and TRBJ2-2, with 7 bases identical to TRBD1. With V trimmed by 5 bases and J by 2 bases, 5 bases remained unmatched. The CDR3 consists of 15 residues. Germline V gene data show CDR1 as MDHEN and CDR2 as SYDVKM.

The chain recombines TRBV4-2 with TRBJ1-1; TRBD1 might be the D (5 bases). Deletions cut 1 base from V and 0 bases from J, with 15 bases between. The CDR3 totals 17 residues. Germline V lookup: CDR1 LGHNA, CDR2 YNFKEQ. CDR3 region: CASSQVEGTYMNTEAFF. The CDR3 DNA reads TGTGCCAGCAGCCAAGTAGAGGGGACGTACATGAACACTGAAGCTTTCTTT.

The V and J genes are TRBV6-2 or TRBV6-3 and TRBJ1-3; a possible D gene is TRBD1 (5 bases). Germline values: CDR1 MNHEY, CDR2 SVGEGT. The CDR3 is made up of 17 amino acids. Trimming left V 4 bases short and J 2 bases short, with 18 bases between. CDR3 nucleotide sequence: TGTGCCAGCAGTTTGCTTCCGTTGGACATCCCTGGAAACACCATATATTTT. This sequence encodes CASSLLPLDIPGNTIYF.

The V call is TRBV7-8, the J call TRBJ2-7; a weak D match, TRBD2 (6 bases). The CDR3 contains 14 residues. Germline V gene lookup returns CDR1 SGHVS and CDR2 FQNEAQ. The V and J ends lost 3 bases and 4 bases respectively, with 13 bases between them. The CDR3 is CASSFPEGSYEQYF. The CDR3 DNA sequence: TGTGCCAGCAGCTTCCCGGAGGGCTCTTACGAGCAGTACTTC.

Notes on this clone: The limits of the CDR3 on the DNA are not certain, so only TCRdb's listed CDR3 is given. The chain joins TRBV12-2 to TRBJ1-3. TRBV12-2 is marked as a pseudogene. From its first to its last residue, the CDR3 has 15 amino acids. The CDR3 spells CASRFEVGSGNTIYF.

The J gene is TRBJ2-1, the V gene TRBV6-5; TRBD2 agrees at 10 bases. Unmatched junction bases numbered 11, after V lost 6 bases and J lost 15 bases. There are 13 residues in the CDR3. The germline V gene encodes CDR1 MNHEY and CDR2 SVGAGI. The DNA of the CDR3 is TGTGCCAGCAGCCAGACGAGTAGCGGGAGGCGGTTCTTC. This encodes CASSQTSSGRRFF.

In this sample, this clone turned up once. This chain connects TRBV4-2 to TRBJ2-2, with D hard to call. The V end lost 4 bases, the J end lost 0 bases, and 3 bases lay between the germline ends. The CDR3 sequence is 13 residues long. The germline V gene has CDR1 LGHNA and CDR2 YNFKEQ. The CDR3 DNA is TGTGCCAGCAGCCCAACGAACACCGGGGAGCTGTTTTTT. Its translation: CASSPTNTGELFF.

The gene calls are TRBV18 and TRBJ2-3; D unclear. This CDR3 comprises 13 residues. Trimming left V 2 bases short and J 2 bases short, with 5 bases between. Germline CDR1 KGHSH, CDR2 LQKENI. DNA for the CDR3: TGTGCCAGCTCACCAGACCACACAGATACGCAGTATTTT. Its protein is CASSPDHTDTQYF.

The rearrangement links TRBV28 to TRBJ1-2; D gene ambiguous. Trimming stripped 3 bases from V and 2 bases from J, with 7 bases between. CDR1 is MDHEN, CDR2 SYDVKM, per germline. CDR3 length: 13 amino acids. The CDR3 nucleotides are TGTGCCAGCAGTTTTGGGCTGAACTATGGCTACACCTTC. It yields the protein CASSFGLNYGYTF.

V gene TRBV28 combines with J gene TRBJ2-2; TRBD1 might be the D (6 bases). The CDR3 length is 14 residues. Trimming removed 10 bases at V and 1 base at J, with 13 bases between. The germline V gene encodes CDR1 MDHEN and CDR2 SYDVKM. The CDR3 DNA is TGTGCCACCAAGCGACAGGAGAACACCGGGGAGCTGTTTTTT. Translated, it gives CATKRQENTGELFF.